These 5 T cell receptor beta chains share one sample of origin, sequenced in a study of blood T cells in healthy people across ages. A second PCR, run for 7 to 11 cycles, used a sample-barcoded 5' primer plus a J-beta primer mix. TCRdb analysed the 5' RACE reads with MiXCR anew, one entry per CDR3 protein. In the table there are 790,000 or so distinct CDR3 sequences, around 50% of which are singletons. Sequencing input: blood. The receptors originated from a man aged 35 to 55 in good health.

This clonotype was counted only a few times. V gene TRBV29-1 combines with J gene TRBJ2-6; weak D call: TRBD1 (6 bases). Looked up from germline, CDR1 is SQVTM and CDR2 is ANQGSEA. The CDR3 is made up of 18 amino acids. V lost 0 bases, J lost 2 bases, and 17 bases lay in between. The CDR3 loop reads CSVEDHREGVAGANVLTF. CDR3 bases: TGCAGCGTTGAAGATCATCGAGAGGGGGTTGCTGGGGCCAACGTCCTGACTTTC.

This clonotype was observed at least ten times. The genes are TRBV20-1 and TRBJ1-2; no clear D. This CDR3 is 12 amino acids long. The germline V and J ends were trimmed by 4 bases and 7 bases, with 13 bases remaining between them. From germline, CDR1 is DFQATT and CDR2 SNEGSKA (reference sequence). This chain's CDR3 is CSANDGLGGYTF. The CDR3 region has the DNA TGCAGTGCTAATGACGGCCTGGGTGGCTACACCTTC.

The CDR3 protein is CASSLDGGPNERAEAFF. The CDR3 DNA is TGTGCCAGCAGCTTGGACGGGGGCCCAAACGAAAGGGCTGAAGCTTTCTTT. The rearrangement joins TRBV5-5 to TRBJ1-1, with D possibly TRBD1 on 6 matching bases. This CDR3 comprises 17 residues. Germline V lookup: CDR1 SGHKS, CDR2 YYEKEE (reference sequence). V shed 0 bases and J shed 6 bases, with 21 bases lying between them.

The table lists this clonotype with a few counts. This chain joins TRBV29-1 and TRBJ2-7; D may be TRBD1 (5 bases). Trimming removed 5 bases at V and 1 base at J, with 12 bases between. The length of the CDR3 is 13 residues. The germline V gene has CDR1 SQVTM and CDR2 ANQGSEA. The DNA for the CDR3 is TGCAGCGTTTTAGGACACTCTTCCTACGAGCAGTACTTC. Protein sequence: CSVLGHSSYEQYF.

CDR3: CASSFVGYTEAFF. DNA of the CDR3: TGTGCCAGCAGTTTCGTGGGTTACACTGAAGCTTTCTTT. J is TRBJ1-1 and V is TRBV12-3 or TRBV12-4; D remains ambiguous. This CDR3 comprises 13 residues. Trimming left V 3 bases short and J 3 bases short, with 8 bases between.